Listed below are T cell receptor beta chains from one sample, sequenced in a study of cytomegalovirus exposure and HLA in healthy donors. TCRdb's copy holds only in-frame clones and misses some; the assay was immunoSEQ multiplex PCR. The sample has approximately 150,000 clones. The source material was PBMCs. Every receptor here comes from a woman younger than 35 in good health and CMV-seronegative. Both conserved end residues are part of each CDR3. The D gene is left open where the match is weak.

J	D	V	length	DNA	CDR3
TRBJ2-3	TRBD2	TRBV29-1	14	TGCAGCGTTGCAGGACTAGCGGGGACGGATACGCAGTATTTT	CSVAGLAGTDTQYF
TRBJ1-5	TRBD1	TRBV19	15	TGTGCCAGTAGTCCCCCCACAGGGGTCAATCAGCCCCAGCATTTT	CASSPPTGVNQPQHF
TRBJ2-2	NA	TRBV29-1	15	TGCAGCGTTGAGCTCCTACCCCGTCAGGCCGGGGAGCTGTTTTTT	CSVELLPRQAGELFF
TRBJ2-7	TRBD1	TRBV7-9	13	TGTGCCAGCACCCGACAGGGGGCCTCCGAGCAGTACTTC	CASTRQGASEQYF
TRBJ2-7	NA	TRBV6-6	14	TGTGCCAGCAGTGGGGCCCCGGTATCCTACGAGCAGTACTTC	CASSGAPVSYEQYF
TRBJ2-3	NA	TRBV4-1	16	TGCGCCAGCAGCCAACCATTAGGTGGGGCCACAGATACGCAGTATTTT	CASSQPLGGATDTQYF
TRBJ1-4	TRBD1	TRBV19	14	TGTGCCAGTTCCCCGGGACAGATTAATGAAAAACTGTTTTTT	CASSPGQINEKLFF
TRBJ2-2	TRBD2	TRBV10-2	17	TGCGCCAGCAGTGAGTTGGGACTAGCGGGATCCACCGGGGAGCTGTTTTTT	CASSELGLAGSTGELFF
TRBJ2-2	NA	TRBV6-5	13	TGTGCCAGCAGTTACTCGGCCACCGGGGAGCTGTTTTTT	CASSYSATGELFF
TRBJ2-2	TRBD1	TRBV4-1	16	TGCGCCAGCAGCCAATCGGACAGGGTGGACACCGGGGAGCTGTTTTTT	CASSQSDRVDTGELFF
TRBJ2-5	NA	TRBV19	12	TGTGCCAGTAGTATAGGAGGAGAGACCCAGTACTTC	CASSIGGETQYF
TRBJ2-2	NA	TRBV7-3	17	TGTGCCAGCAGCTCAACGGCCCCAGCGGCAAACACCGGGGAGCTGTTTTTT	CASSSTAPAANTGELFF
TRBJ2-5	NA	TRBV11-1	14	TGTGCCAGCAGCTTATTGGGCATCCAAGAGACCCAGTACTTC	CASSLLGIQETQYF
TRBJ1-2	TRBD1	TRBV11-3	13	TGTGCCAGCAGCTCCCGACAGGGTGATGGCTACACCTTC	CASSSRQGDGYTF
TRBJ2-3	NA	TRBV28	16	TGTGCCAGCAGTTTGGCGCGGGCAGGTCCCATGGATACGCAGTATTTT	CASSLARAGPMDTQYF
TRBJ2-2	NA	TRBV7-9	16	TGTGCCAGCAGCCCCAGTTTCACAGGTACCACCGGGGAGCTGTTTTTT	CASSPSFTGTTGELFF
TRBJ2-3	NA	TRBV5-4	14	TGTGCCAGCAGCTTGTGGGGGGAGCCAGATACGCAGTATTTT	CASSLWGEPDTQYF
TRBJ1-2	NA	TRBV2	13	TGTGCCAGCAGTGATTCCGCGTACTATGGCTACACCTTC	CASSDSAYYGYTF
TRBJ2-2	TRBD2	TRBV27	15	TGTGCCAGCGCGAAGGGACTACTGGACACCGGGGAGCTGTTTTTT	CASAKGLLDTGELFF
TRBJ2-7	TRBD1	TRBV29-1	13	TGCAGCGTTGCCCTAGGACAGGGCGACGAGCAGTACTTC	CSVALGQGDEQYF
TRBJ2-1	NA	TRBV9	16	TGTGCCAGCAGCGTAGGACTAACCTCTTATTACAATGAGCAGTTCTTC	CASSVGLTSYYNEQFF
TRBJ1-5	NA	TRBV5-3	16	TGTGCCAGAAGCCACCGGACAGTCTATAGCAATCAGCCCCAGCATTTT	CARSHRTVYSNQPQHF
TRBJ1-1	NA	TRBV29-1	13	TGCAGCGTTGTGACACAGGGTGGCACTGAAGCTTTCTTT	CSVVTQGGTEAFF
TRBJ1-1	NA	TRBV6-5	15	TGTGCCAGCAGCGCACAGGGCCTCCAAGGGACTGAAGCTTTCTTT	CASSAQGLQGTEAFF
TRBJ2-3	NA	TRBV30	13	TGTGCCCAAGTAGCGGATAGCACAGATACGCAGTATTTT	CAQVADSTDTQYF